The sequence of this T cell receptor beta chain was determined in a study of identical twins. Study observations and caveats: When twins shared out-of-frame alpha sequences, those sequences had excess low generation probability. High-abundance cord blood beta clonotypes had fewer insertions; memory repertoires showed none.

Template switching supplied a universal primer site; unique molecular identifiers were carried on the cDNA. A single record per CDR3 protein comes from TCRdb applying MiXCR to the 5' RACE reads. The sample includes some 270,000 distinct CDR3 sequences, around 8% seen only once; the top ten take 3%. This clonotype occurred many times. Its specificity is unknown. This CDR3 has 15 residues. Germline V gene sequence: CDR1 KGHDR, CDR2 SFDVKD. V gave up 2 bases and J gave up 5 bases, with 12 bases separating them. These data are also associated with another study on yellow fever vaccine responses in identical twins.

This chain links TRBV24-1 with TRBJ2-1; TRBD2 is a possible D gene (6 bases). Sequencing was carried out using CD8+ T cells sorted from blood. The clonotype was recovered from a woman between 18 and 30 years old in good health. The CDR3 coding sequence is TGTGCCACCAGTGATTCGGCTAGCGCGGACAATGAGCAGTTCTTC. As protein: CATSDSASADNEQFF.